The 12 T cell receptor beta chains given below trace back to one sample, sequenced in a study of Ad26.COV2.S vaccination and SARS-CoV-2 variants. Treatment: around 19 received Ad26.COV2.S at low or high dose, single or two shots; roughly 5 received placebo; per-sample allocation not given. Samples came from day 63 after the first vaccine or placebo injection. Produced via immunoSEQ multiplex PCR; TCRdb's table is partial and in-frame only. The sample lists roughly 350,000 clones; 88% were seen once. The specimen was peripheral blood, collected in a trial of Ad26.COV2.S vaccine versus placebo. The receptors stem from a person aged 18-65 years who received the Ad26.COV2.S COVID-19 vaccine or a placebo.

The J gene is TRBJ1-3, the V gene TRBV30; no firm D call. This CDR3 contains 14 residues. CDR1 and CDR2 (germline): GTSNPN, SVGIG (reference sequence). V was clipped by 3 bases and J by 7 bases, with 16 bases between them. The CDR3 here is CAWSAVSTRNTIYF. The CDR3 DNA reads TGTGCCTGGAGCGCTGTCTCGACGAGGAACACCATATATTTT.

This clone was seen a single time. The chain joins TRBV5-1 to TRBJ2-7; D is uncertain. The CDR3 contains 14 residues. Per the germline V gene, CDR1 is SGHRS and CDR2 is YFSETQ. V shed 0 bases and J shed 5 bases, with 12 bases lying between them. The CDR3 nucleotides are TGCGCCAGCAGCTTGGATACGGGTAAGAACGAGCAGTACTTC. Protein: CASSLDTGKNEQYF.

CDR3 sequence (DNA): TGTGCCAGCAAGGTTATGGTCGGGACTAGCGGAGGCTCCTACAATGAGCAGTTCTTC. Amino acids: CASKVMVGTSGGSYNEQFF. This chain joins TRBV28 and TRBJ2-1; 11 nucleotides match TRBD2. Germline CDR1 reads MDHEN; CDR2 reads SYDVKM. The CDR3 has 19 residues. Unmatched junction bases numbered 14, after V lost 7 bases and J lost 0 bases.

Only one count was recorded for this clone. One end of the junction is discordant with germline, which a read error may explain. The J gene is TRBJ1-1, the V gene TRBV7-9; TRBD1 matches at 8 bases. CDR1 is SEHNR, CDR2 FQNEAQ, per germline (reference sequence). The CDR3 runs to 15 residues. CDR3 coding DNA: TGTGCCAGCAGCCCCCAGGGGGCCGAGAACACCGAAGCTTTCTTT. This translates into CASSPQGAENTEAFF.

CDR3: CASSLQGDGNTIYF. In DNA form, the CDR3 reads TGTGCCAGCAGCCTACAGGGGGATGGAAACACCATATATTTT. The chain links TRBV6-4 to TRBJ1-3; 8 bases are shared with TRBD1. The junction had 4 bases not matched to a gene; V was cut back by 6 bases and J by 3 bases. Germline V gives CDR1 MRHNA, CDR2 SNTAGT. The CDR3 spans 14 residues.

The V and J genes are TRBV7-2 and TRBJ2-2, with TRBD1 matching 8 bases. J gave up 5 bases and V 5 bases, and 7 bases lay outside the gene matches. CDR1 and CDR2 (germline): SGHTA, FQGNSA. The CDR3 is 15 amino acids. DNA of the CDR3: TGTGCCAGCAGCCCCGGGACAGGCGGAACCGGGGAGCTGTTTTTT. It encodes CASSPGTGGTGELFF.

J is TRBJ1-5 and V is TRBV5-6, with D possibly being TRBD1 (6 bases). The CDR3 is 15 residues long. Trimming pared 1 base from V and 6 bases from J, leaving 14 bases between. Germline loops: CDR1 SGHDT, CDR2 YYEEEE. This CDR3 reads CASSLSTGRFQPQHF. In DNA form, the CDR3 reads TGTGCCAGCAGCTTGAGTACAGGGCGCTTTCAGCCCCAGCATTTT.

This CDR3 is CASSHEGTGTYEQYF. The CDR3, as DNA: TGTGCCAGCAGCCACGAGGGGACGGGGACCTACGAGCAGTACTTC. This rearrangement joins TRBV3-1 (or the pseudogene TRBV3-2) to TRBJ2-7; D possibly uses TRBD1 or TRBD2 (5 bases each). This CDR3 is built from 15 residues. Germline assignment: CDR1 LGHDT and CDR2 YNNKEL (reference sequence). V was clipped by 3 bases and J by 2 bases, with 14 bases between them.

The chain recombines TRBV9 with TRBJ1-1, with D maybe TRBD1 (6 bases). Germline CDR1 SGDLS, CDR2 YYNGEE. The CDR3 extends over 18 amino acids. V was clipped by 2 bases and J by 5 bases, with 25 bases between them. This CDR3 reads CASSVTGNTVGGVTEAFF. CDR3 nucleotides: TGTGCCAGCAGCGTCACAGGGAATACCGTCGGCGGAGTTACTGAAGCTTTCTTT.

DNA of the CDR3: TGTGCCAGCAGTTTAGGTCCAGGGTCCTACAATGAGCAGTTCTTC. As protein: CASSLGPGSYNEQFF. The J gene is TRBJ2-1, the V gene TRBV27; a weak D match, TRBD1 (5 bases). The length of the CDR3 is 15 residues. V lost 2 bases to trimming and J lost 1 base, with 9 bases between them. CDR1 and CDR2 (germline): MNHEY, SMNVEV (reference sequence).

This rearrangement joins TRBV3-1 (or the pseudogene TRBV3-2) to TRBJ2-1, with 9 bases aligning to TRBD1. The length of the CDR3 is 17 residues. With 6 bases clipped from V and 3 bases from J, the junction kept 12 bases outside the gene matches. The germline gives CDR1 LGHDT, CDR2 YNNKEL (reference sequence). The CDR3 DNA is TGTGCCAGCAGTCACTCGGGACAGGGTAAGAGCTACAATGAGCAGTTCTTC. Protein product: CASSHSGQGKSYNEQFF.

The chain uses TRBV7-9 and TRBJ2-7; 8 nucleotides line up with TRBD2. This CDR3 contains 16 residues. Germline trimming cut 1 base from V and 1 base from J; bases unmatched to any gene: 6. Germline loops: CDR1 SEHNR, CDR2 FQNEAQ (reference sequence). CDR3 sequence reads: CASSLGEGLGSYEQYF. The CDR3 bases are TGTGCCAGCAGCTTAGGAGAGGGACTAGGGTCCTACGAGCAGTACTTC.